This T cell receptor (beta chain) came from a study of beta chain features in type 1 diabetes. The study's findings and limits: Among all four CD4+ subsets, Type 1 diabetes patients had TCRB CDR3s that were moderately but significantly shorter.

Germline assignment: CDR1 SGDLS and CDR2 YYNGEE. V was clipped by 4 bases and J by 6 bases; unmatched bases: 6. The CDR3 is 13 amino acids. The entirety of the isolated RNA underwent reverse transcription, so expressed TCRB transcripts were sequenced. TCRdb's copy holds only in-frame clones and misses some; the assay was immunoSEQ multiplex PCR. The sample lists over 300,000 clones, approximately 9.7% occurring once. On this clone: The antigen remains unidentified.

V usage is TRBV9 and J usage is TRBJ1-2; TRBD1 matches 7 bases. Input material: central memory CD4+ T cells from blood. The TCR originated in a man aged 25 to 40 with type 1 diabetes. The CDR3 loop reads CASSPTGANGYTF. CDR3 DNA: TGTGCCAGCAGCCCTACAGGGGCCAATGGCTACACCTTC.